These 5 T cell receptor beta chains were all obtained from the same sample, sequenced in a study of tumour-infiltrating T cells in Burkitt lymphoma. Measured with immunoSEQ multiplex PCR; TCRdb has only the in-frame clones, and not every one. Of about 46,000 clones in the sample, around 30% were seen once. Sequencing was done on a sample of tumor tissue. All receptors come from a human donor with Burkitt lymphoma.

The chain is built from TRBV7-2 and TRBJ1-5; D may be TRBD1 (6 bases). The CDR3 runs 14 residues. CDR1 and CDR2 from the germline V gene are SGHTA and FQGNSA. Deletions cut 2 bases from V and 5 bases from J, with 10 bases between. The CDR3 sequence is CASSLHHRDQPQHF. CDR3 nucleotides: TGTGCCAGCAGCTTACATCACAGGGATCAGCCCCAGCATTTT.

The chain is built from TRBV18 and TRBJ1-1, with D perhaps matching TRBD1 (5 bases). This CDR3 is 16 amino acids long. V dropped 2 bases and J dropped 6 bases, with 19 bases sitting between them. CDR1 KGHSH and CDR2 LQKENI come from the germline V gene. The chain's CDR3 is CASSPSVRGSSSEAFF. The CDR3 DNA reads TGTGCCAGCTCACCATCAGTAAGGGGTTCGTCATCTGAAGCTTTCTTT.

The V call is TRBV29-1, the J call TRBJ2-3; D is unclear. Trimming took off 3 bases at V and 0 bases at J, with 10 bases between the two ends. The CDR3 consists of 14 residues. The germline V gene has CDR1 SQVTM and CDR2 ANQGSEA. In DNA form, the CDR3 reads TGCAGCGTTGAGCGGTGGCAGAGCACAGATACGCAGTATTTT. It translates to CSVERWQSTDTQYF.

The chain carries TRBV5-6 and TRBJ1-1; D remains ambiguous. The CDR3 is 14 amino acids. The germline CDR1 and CDR2 sequences are SGHDT and YYEEEE. Trimming left V 4 bases short and J 3 bases short, with 13 bases between. CDR3 residues: CASSPRPYYTEAFF. CDR3 bases: TGTGCCAGCAGCCCCCGGCCCTACTACACTGAAGCTTTCTTT.

The table lists this clone with a few counts. The chain joins TRBV4-3 to TRBJ1-2, with no clear D. Germline CDR1 reads LGHNA; CDR2 reads YSLEER. The ends were cut back, 0 bases at V and 4 bases at J, with 12 bases in the middle. The CDR3 is 15 amino acids. The CDR3 protein is CASSQDRLESYGYTF. As DNA, the CDR3 is TGCGCCAGCAGCCAAGATCGGTTAGAGAGCTATGGCTACACCTTC.